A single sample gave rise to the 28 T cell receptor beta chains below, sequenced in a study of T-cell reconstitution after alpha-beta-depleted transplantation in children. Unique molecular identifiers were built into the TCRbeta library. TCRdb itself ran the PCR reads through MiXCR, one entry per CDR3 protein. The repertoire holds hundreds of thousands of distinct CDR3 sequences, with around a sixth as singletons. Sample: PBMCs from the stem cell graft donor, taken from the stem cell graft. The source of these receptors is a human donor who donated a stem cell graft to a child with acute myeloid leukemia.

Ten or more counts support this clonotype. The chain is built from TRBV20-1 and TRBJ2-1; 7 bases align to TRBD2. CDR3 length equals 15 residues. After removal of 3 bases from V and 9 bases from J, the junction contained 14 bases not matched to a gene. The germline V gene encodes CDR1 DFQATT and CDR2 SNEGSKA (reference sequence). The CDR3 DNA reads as TGCAGTGCTAGTAGGTCTAGCGGCTCGGGGAGTGAGCAGTTCTTC. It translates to CSASRSSGSGSEQFF.

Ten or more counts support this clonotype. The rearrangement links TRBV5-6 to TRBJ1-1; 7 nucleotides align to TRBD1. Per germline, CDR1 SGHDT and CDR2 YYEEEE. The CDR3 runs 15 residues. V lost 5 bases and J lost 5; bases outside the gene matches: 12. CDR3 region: CASSHDNGQATEAFF. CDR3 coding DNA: TGTGCCAGCAGTCACGACAACGGACAGGCGACTGAAGCTTTCTTT.

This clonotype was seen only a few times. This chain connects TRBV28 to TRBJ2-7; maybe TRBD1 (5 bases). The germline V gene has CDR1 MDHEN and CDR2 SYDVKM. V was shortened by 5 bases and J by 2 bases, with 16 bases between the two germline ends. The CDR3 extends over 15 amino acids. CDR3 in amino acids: CASSAPRQYPYEQYV. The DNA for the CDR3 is TGTGCCAGCAGTGCACCTCGACAGTACCCCTACGAGCAGTACGTC.

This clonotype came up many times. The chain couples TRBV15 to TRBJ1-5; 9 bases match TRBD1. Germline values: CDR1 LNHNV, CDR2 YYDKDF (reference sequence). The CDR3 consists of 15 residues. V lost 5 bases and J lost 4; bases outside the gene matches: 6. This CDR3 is CATSRGQGSNQPQHF. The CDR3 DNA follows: TGTGCCACCAGCCGCGGACAGGGGTCGAATCAGCCCCAGCATTTT.

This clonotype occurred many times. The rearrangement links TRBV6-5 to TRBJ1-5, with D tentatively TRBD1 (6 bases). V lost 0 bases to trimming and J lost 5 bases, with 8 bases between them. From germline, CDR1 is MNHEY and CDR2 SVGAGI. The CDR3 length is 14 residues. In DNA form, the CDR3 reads TGTGCCAGCAGTTACTCGCAGGGGCATCAGCCCCAGCATTTT. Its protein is CASSYSQGHQPQHF.

The DNA for the CDR3 is TGTGCCAGCAGCTGGCCGCGCGAAGGAGCCTACAATGAGCAGTTCTTC. This sequence encodes CASSWPREGAYNEQFF. The chain recombines TRBV5-6 with TRBJ2-1; D not resolved. The length of the CDR3 is 16 residues. Germline V lookup: CDR1 SGHDT, CDR2 YYEEEE. Trimming cost V 3 bases and J 2 bases, with 15 bases left between them. Combining the CDR3 with reference TRBV5-6 and TRBJ2-1 gives the whole variable domain DAGVTQSPTHLIKTRGQQVTLRCSPKSGHDTVSWYQQALGQGPQFIFQYYEEEERQRGNFPDRFSGHQFPNYSSELNVNALLLGDSALYLCASSWPREGAYNEQFFGPGTRLTVL.

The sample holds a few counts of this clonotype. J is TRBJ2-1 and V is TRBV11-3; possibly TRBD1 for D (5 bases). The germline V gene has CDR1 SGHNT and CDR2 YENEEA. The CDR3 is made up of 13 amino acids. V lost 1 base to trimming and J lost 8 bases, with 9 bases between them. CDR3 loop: CASSLASGYEQFF. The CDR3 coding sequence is TGTGCCAGCAGCTTAGCCTCAGGGTATGAGCAGTTCTTC.

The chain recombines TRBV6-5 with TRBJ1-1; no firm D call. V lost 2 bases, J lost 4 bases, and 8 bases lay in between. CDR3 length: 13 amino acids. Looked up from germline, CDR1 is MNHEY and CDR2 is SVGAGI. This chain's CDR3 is CASSYAVSTEAFF. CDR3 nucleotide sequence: TGTGCCAGCAGTTACGCCGTCAGCACTGAAGCTTTCTTT.

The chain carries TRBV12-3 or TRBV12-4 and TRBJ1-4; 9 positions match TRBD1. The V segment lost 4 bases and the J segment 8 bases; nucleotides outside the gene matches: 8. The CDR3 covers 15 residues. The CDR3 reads CASSYPTGGEEKLFF. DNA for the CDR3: TGTGCCAGCAGTTACCCGACAGGGGGAGAAGAAAAACTGTTTTTT.

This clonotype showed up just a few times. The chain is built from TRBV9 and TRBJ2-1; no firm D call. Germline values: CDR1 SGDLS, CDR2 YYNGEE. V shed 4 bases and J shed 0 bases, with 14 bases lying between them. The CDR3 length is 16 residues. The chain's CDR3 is CASSPSSGPSYNEQFF. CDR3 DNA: TGTGCCAGCAGCCCCAGTTCCGGTCCCTCCTACAATGAGCAGTTCTTC.

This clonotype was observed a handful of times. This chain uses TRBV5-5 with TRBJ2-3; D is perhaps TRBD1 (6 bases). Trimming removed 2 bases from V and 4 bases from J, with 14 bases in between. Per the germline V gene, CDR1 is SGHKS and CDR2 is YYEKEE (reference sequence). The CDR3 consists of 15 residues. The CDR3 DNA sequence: TGTGCCAGCAGCTTTACGGCAGGGGCGTCAGATACGCAGTATTTT. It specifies CASSFTAGASDTQYF.

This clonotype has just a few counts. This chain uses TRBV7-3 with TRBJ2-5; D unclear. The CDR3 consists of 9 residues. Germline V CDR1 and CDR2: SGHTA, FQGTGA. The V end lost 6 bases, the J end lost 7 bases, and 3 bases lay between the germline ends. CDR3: CASRRTQYF. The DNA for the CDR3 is TGTGCCAGCAGACGGACCCAGTACTTC.

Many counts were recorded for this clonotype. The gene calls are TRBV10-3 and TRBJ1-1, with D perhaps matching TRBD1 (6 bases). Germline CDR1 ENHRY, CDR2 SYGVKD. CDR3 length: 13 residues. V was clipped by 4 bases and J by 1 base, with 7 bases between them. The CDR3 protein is CAISGTANTEAFF. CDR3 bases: TGTGCCATCAGTGGGACAGCGAACACTGAAGCTTTCTTT.

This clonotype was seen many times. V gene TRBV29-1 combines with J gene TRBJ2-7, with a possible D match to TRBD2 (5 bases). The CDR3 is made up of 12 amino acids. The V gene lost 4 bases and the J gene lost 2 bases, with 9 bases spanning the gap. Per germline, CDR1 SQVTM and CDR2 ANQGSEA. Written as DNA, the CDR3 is TGCAGCGTTGGGACTGCCGCCTACGAGCAGTACTTC. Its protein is CSVGTAAYEQYF.

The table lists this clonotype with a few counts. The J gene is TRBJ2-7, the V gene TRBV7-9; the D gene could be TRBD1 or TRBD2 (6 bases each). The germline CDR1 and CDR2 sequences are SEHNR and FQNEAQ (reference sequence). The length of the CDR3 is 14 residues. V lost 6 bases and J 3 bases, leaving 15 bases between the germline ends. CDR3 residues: CASSLSEGGYEQYV. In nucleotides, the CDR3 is TGTGCCAGCAGTCTCTCAGAGGGGGGCTACGAGCAGTACGTC.

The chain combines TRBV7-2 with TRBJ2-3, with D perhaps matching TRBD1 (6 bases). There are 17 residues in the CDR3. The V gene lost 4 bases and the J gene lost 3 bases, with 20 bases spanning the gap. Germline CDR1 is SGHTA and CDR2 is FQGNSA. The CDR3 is CASSSIRGSAGTDTQYF. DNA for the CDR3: TGTGCCAGCAGCTCAATTAGGGGGTCAGCAGGTACAGATACGCAGTATTTT.

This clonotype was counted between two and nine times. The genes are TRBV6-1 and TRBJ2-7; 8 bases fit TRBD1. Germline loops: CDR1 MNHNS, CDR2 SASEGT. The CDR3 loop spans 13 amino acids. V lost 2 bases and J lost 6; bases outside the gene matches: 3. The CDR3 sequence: CASSETGGGEQYV. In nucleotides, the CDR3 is TGTGCCAGCAGTGAAACAGGGGGAGGCGAGCAGTACGTC.

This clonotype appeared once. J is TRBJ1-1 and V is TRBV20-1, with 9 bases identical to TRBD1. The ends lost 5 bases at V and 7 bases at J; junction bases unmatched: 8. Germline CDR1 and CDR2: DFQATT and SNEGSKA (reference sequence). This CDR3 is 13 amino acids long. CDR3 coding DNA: TGCAGTGCTTTACAGGGGGCGAAGGATGAAGCTTTCTTT. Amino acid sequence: CSALQGAKDEAFF.

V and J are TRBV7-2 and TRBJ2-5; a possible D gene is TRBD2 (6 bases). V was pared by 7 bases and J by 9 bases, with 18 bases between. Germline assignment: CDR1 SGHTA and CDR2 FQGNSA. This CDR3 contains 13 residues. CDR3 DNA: TGTGCCAGCACCCGACCCCCAACGGGGGCCCAGTACTTC. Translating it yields CASTRPPTGAQYF.

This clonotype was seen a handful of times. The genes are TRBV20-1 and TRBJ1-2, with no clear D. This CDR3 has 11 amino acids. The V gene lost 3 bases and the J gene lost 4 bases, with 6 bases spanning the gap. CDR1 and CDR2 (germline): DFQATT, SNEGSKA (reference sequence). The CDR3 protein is CSASRPYGYTF. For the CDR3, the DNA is TGCAGTGCTAGCCGACCCTATGGCTACACCTTC.

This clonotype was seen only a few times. The CDR3 coding sequence is TGTGCCAGCAGCCAAGATTACGGGGGGGGAAATGAAGCTTTCTTT. This encodes CASSQDYGGGNEAFF. This sequence joins TRBV3-1 and TRBJ1-1, with TRBD1 as a possible D gene (5 bases). The CDR3 loop spans 15 amino acids. Germline V CDR1 and CDR2: LGHDT, YNNKEL (reference sequence). The V end was cut by 0 bases, the J end by 7 bases, with 15 bases between.

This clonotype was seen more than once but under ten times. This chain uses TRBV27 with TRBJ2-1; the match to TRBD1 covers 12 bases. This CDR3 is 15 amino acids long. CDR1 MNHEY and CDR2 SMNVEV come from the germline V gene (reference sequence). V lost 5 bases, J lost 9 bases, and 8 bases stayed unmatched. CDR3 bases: TGTGCCAGCAGTATCCAAGGGACAGGGGGCACTGAGCAGTTCTTC. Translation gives CASSIQGTGGTEQFF.

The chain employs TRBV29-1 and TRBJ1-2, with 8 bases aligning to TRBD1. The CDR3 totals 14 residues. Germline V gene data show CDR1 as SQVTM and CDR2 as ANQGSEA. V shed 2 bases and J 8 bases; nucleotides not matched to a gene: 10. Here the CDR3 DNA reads TGCAGCGTTGAATCTTCGGACAGGGCGGGAGGCTACACCTTC. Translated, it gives CSVESSDRAGGYTF.

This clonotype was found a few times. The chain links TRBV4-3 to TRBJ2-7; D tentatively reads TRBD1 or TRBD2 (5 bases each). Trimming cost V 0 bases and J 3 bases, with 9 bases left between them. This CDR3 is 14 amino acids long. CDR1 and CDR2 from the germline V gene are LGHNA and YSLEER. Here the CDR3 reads CASSQDPGLYEQYF. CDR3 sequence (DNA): TGCGCCAGCAGCCAAGATCCGGGGCTCTACGAGCAGTACTTC.

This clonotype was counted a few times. The CDR3 sequence: CASSLQRGASTDTQYF. CDR3 in DNA: TGTGCCAGCAGCTTACAGCGGGGGGCAAGCACAGATACGCAGTATTTT. The chain joins TRBV7-2 to TRBJ2-3, with 9 bases aligning to TRBD2. J gave up 0 bases and V 2 bases, and 3 bases lay outside the gene matches. There are 16 residues in the CDR3. Germline lookup yields CDR1 SGHTA and CDR2 FQGNSA.

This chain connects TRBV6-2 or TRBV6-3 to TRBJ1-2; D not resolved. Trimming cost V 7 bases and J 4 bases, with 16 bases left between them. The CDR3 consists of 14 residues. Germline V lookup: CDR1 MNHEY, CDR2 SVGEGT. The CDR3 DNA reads TGTGCCAGCATGGCGAGGGATTTAACCTATGGCTACACCTTC. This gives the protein CASMARDLTYGYTF.

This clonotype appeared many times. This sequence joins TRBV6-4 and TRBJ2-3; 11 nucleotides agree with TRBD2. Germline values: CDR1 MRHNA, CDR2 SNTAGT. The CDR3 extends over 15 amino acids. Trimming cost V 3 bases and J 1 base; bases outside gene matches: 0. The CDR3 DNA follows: TGTGCCAGCAGTGAGACTAGCGGGGGCACAGATACGCAGTATTTT. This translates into CASSETSGGTDTQYF.

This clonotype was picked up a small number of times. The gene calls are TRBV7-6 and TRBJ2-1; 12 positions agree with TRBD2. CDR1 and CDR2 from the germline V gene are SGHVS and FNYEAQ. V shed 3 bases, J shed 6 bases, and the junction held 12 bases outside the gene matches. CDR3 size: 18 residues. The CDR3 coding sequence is TGTGCCAGCAGCTTCGGTATCGCTAGCGGGGGGGTGTTCAATGAGCAGTTCTTC. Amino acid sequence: CASSFGIASGGVFNEQFF.